The T cell receptor (beta chain) described here comes from a study of T-cell reconstitution after alpha-beta-depleted transplantation in children (dated by TCRdb to about 2016). In terms of the full investigation: T-cell immune reconstitution after TCRalphabeta/CD19-depleted allogeneic hematopoietic cell transplantation in children was quantitatively tracked in the study by means of TCR repertoire profiling.

The library was obtained by PCR. These reads were obtained on an Illumina HiSeq 2500. TCR libraries were prepared with molecular barcoding, using unique molecular identifiers to normalize TCRbeta repertoire quantification. The public reads were quality trimmed at Q25 with fastp and then assembled into clones with MiXCR by TCRdb, keeping productive beta chains. For every CDR3 protein sequence, its rows merge into one entry that carries the most common genes and DNA. This sample lists roughly 49,000 distinct CDR3 sequences; approximately 9.2% were detected once. The ten most abundant clones make up roughly a quarter of the sample. This clonotype was detected ten times or more. It lacks a known antigen. Base qualities are not recorded, but no much larger clone differs from it by a single base. The CDR3 has 11 amino acids, counting the end cysteine and phenylalanine. Only the CDR3 DNA is retained, 33 bases long and in frame from the first base. Per the germline V gene (reference sequence), DFQATT is the CDR1 and SNEGSKA is the CDR2. The junction carries 3 bases between V and J, which are trimmed by 3 bases and 2 bases respectively.

Overall study results and their limits: The apparently early recovery of alphabetaT-cell counts about two months after transplant reportedly depended on only several hundred rapidly expanded clones that came from non-depleted graft cells. The frequencies of hyperexpanded clones fell over the following months, and after one year, T-cell counts and TCRbeta diversity were mostly attributed to newly produced T cells. The high TCRbeta diversity at day 60 in some patients was ascribed to recipient T cells and intrathymic progenitors that had survived conditioning.

In light of the paper, this sample's time point label describes: day 60 (about 2 months) after transplantation. The treatment or condition label for this specimen denotes: allogeneic hematopoietic cell transplantation with graft depleted of TCRalphabeta T cells and CD19 B cells. TCRalphabeta/CD19-depleted allogeneic hematopoietic cell grafts were given to the transplant recipients, all of whom were children. This receptor chain uses TRBV20-1 and TRBJ2-3; the D gene assignment is ambiguous. The sequence was obtained from a male patient between 2 and 15 years old who had a stem cell transplant for chronic granulomatous disease, so the T cells may come from the graft donor. Sequenced here: PBMCs, mostly from graft donor cells, sampled 60 days after TCRalphabeta/CD19-depleted stem cell transplant. The nucleotide sequence reads as follows: TGCAGTGCTAGGCCCACAGATACGCAGTATTTT. Protein translation: CSARPTDTQYF.